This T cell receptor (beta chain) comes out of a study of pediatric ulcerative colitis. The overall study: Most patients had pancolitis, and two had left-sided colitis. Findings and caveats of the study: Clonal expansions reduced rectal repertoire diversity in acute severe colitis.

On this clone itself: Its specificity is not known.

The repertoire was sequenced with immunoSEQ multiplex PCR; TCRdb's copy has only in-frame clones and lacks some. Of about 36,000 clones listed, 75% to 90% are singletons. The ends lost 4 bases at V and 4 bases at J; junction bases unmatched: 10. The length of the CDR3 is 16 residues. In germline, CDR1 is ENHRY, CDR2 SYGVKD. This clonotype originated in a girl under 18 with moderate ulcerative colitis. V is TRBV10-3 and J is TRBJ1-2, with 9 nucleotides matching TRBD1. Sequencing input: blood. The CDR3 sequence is CAISVGVGQGFYGYTF. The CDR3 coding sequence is TGTGCCATCAGTGTGGGCGTGGGACAGGGCTTCTATGGCTACACCTTC.